This T cell receptor beta chain was observed in a study of shared clonotypes between healthy human individuals. The CDR3 consists of 15 residues. From germline, CDR1 is SEHNR and CDR2 FQNEAQ (reference sequence). After removal of 5 bases from V and 3 bases from J, the junction contained 6 bases not matched to a gene. Sequencing was performed with immunoSEQ multiplex PCR; in TCRdb, only in-frame clones are kept and a portion is missing. This sample has hundreds of thousands of clones, with roughly four fifths found just once. The chain uses TRBV7-9 and TRBJ2-1, with 8 bases identical to TRBD1. The sequencing input was PBMCs. The clonotype comes from a woman aged 40 to 49 in good health. Some clones in this sample may be carry-over from other donors' samples. CDR3 DNA sequence: TGTGCCAGCAGCCCGAACAGGGGGTACTACAATGAGCAGTTCTTC. Translating it yields CASSPNRGYYNEQFF.